A selection of T cell receptor beta chains follows, all from one sample in a study of blood T cell repertoires in COVID-19. Here immunoSEQ multiplex PCR was the method, and the copy in TCRdb shows in-frame clones only, minus some. The sample gives 80,000 to 100,000 clones, about 80% of which show up once; about 20% is in the top ten. Input material: peripheral blood. All receptors come from a human donor in a cohort sampled during active COVID-19. CDR3s include the opening cysteine and the closing phenylalanine or tryptophan. A D gene is named only where the DNA matches it firmly. Only some rows state a clone size, as once, few, many or a class for expanded clones.

-	TRBV18	TRBJ2-5	-	CASSEYVAGQETQYF	TGTGCCAGCTCTGAATACGTGGCGGGGCAAGAGACCCAGTACTTC
TRBD1	TRBV28	TRBJ2-7	few	CASSPQGRGYEQYF	TGTGCCAGCAGCCCACAGGGGCGAGGATACGAGCAGTACTTC
TRBD1	TRBV18	TRBJ2-2	-	CASSGQGGTGELFF	TGTGCCAGCTCGGGACAGGGAGGCACCGGGGAGCTGTTTTTT
TRBD1	TRBV18	TRBJ1-6	-	CASRTGTGSPLHF	TGTGCCAGCAGGACAGGGACGGGCTCACCCCTCCACTTT
TRBD2	TRBV6-5	TRBJ2-1	-	CASKLAASYNEQFF	TGTGCCAGCAAACTAGCGGCCTCCTACAATGAGCAGTTCTTC
TRBD1	TRBV23-1	TRBJ2-7	-	CASRTDREQGYEQYF	TGCGCCAGCAGAACGGACAGGGAACAGGGCTACGAGCAGTACTTC
-	TRBV6-5	TRBJ1-3	-	CASRDIGNTIYF	TGTGCCAGCAGGGACATCGGAAACACCATATATTTT
-	TRBV19	TRBJ2-1	-	CASEEGGAGEQFF	TGTGCCAGTGAAGAGGGGGGGGCGGGTGAGCAGTTCTTC
-	TRBV11-2	TRBJ1-1	once	CASSFSTGSNTEAFF	TGTGCCAGCAGCTTTTCGACAGGCTCGAACACTGAAGCTTTCTTT
-	TRBV28	TRBJ2-7	-	CASTPNTHSYEQYF	TGTGCCAGCACCCCGAACACCCACTCCTACGAGCAGTACTTC
-	TRBV7-9	TRBJ1-1	-	CASSSGVGRTKNTEAFF	TGTGCCAGCAGCTCAGGGGTAGGCAGGACCAAGAACACTGAAGCTTTCTTT
TRBD1	TRBV5-4	TRBJ2-7	-	CASSPNDRVQYF	TGTGCCAGCAGCCCAAACGACAGGGTCCAGTACTTC
TRBD1	TRBV5-1	TRBJ2-7	-	CASSLRQGASYEQYF	TGCGCCAGCAGCTTACGACAGGGGGCGTCCTACGAGCAGTACTTC
TRBD1	TRBV7-2	TRBJ1-2	-	CASSRGGTGAAYGYTF	TGTGCCAGCAGTCGAGGGGGGACAGGGGCGGCGTATGGCTACACCTTC
-	TRBV5-1	TRBJ1-2	few	CASSFQGGRGYTF	TGCGCCAGCAGCTTCCAGGGTGGTAGGGGCTACACCTTC
TRBD1	TRBV2	TRBJ2-5	-	CASRPRDRARETQYF	TGTGCCAGCAGGCCCCGGGACAGGGCGAGAGAGACCCAGTACTTC
-	TRBV11-2	TRBJ2-7	once	CASSLEGTRTYEQYF	TGTGCCAGCAGCTTAGAAGGGACTCGTACCTACGAGCAGTACTTC
TRBD2	TRBV7-9	TRBJ2-2	-	CASSSPGGATGELFF	TGTGCCAGCAGCTCTCCCGGGGGGGCGACCGGGGAGCTGTTTTTT
TRBD2	TRBV5-4	TRBJ2-7	-	CASSPAGVGEQYF	TGTGCCAGCAGTCCAGCGGGGGTGGGCGAGCAGTACTTC
TRBD1	TRBV28	TRBJ1-2	-	CASSSGQPYGYTF	TGTGCCAGCAGTTCGGGACAGCCCTATGGCTACACCTTC
TRBD1	TRBV3-1/TRBV3-2	TRBJ1-2	-	CASSPFRQGSNGYTF	TGTGCCAGCAGCCCCTTTCGACAGGGTAGCAATGGCTACACCTTC
-	TRBV4-2	TRBJ1-1	once	CASSQDTTLNAEAFF	TGTGCCAGCAGCCAAGATACCACATTAAATGCTGAAGCTTTCTTT
-	TRBV28	TRBJ1-5	-	CASNSGNNQPQHF	TGTGCCAGTAATTCGGGGAACAATCAGCCCCAGCATTTT
TRBD1	TRBV19	TRBJ2-7	-	CATRTGTGAYEQYF	TGTGCCACCCGTACCGGGACAGGAGCCTACGAGCAGTACTTC
TRBD1	TRBV18	TRBJ1-2	-	CASSPPSVDRGYGYTF	TGTGCCAGCTCACCACCGTCGGTCGACAGGGGCTATGGCTACACCTTC
TRBD1	TRBV24-1	TRBJ1-5	-	CATSTGESNQPQHF	TGTGCCACTTCGACAGGGGAGAGCAATCAGCCCCAGCATTTT
TRBD1	TRBV28	TRBJ2-7	-	CASSLGQGKGYEQYF	TGTGCCAGCAGTTTAGGACAGGGGAAGGGGTACGAGCAGTACTTC